The 27 T cell receptor beta chains listed next were all sequenced from one sample in a study of radiation and T cells in renal cell carcinoma. Here immunoSEQ multiplex PCR was the method, and the copy in TCRdb shows in-frame clones only, minus some. The sample includes around 100,000 clones, around 80% of them seen just once. This sample's time point: blood 4 weeks post-SBRT, at nephrectomy. The sample's treatment: 15 Gy SBRT to primary tumor, nephrectomy 4 weeks later. Here the sequenced sample was blood, taken from a patient whose treatment included radiotherapy and nephrectomy. The source is a man aged 55 to 70 with renal cell carcinoma.

This clone was detected once. This chain connects TRBV19 to TRBJ2-3, with 11 bases that match TRBD1. Trimming removed 6 bases from V and 5 bases from J; junction bases left unmatched: 10. CDR1 is LNHDA, CDR2 SQIVND, per germline (reference sequence). The CDR3 length is 16 residues. CDR3 sequence reads: CASSWIGQGAGDTQYF. The CDR3 nucleotides are TGTGCCAGTAGCTGGATCGGACAGGGGGCTGGAGATACGCAGTATTTT.

The V gene is TRBV28, the J gene TRBJ2-4, with TRBD1 as a possible D gene (5 bases). Trimming cost V 1 base and J 5 bases, with 6 bases left between them. The CDR3 contains 13 residues. Germline V lookup: CDR1 MDHEN, CDR2 SYDVKM. As DNA, the CDR3 is TGTGCCAGCAGTTTATCAGGGCAAAACATTCAGTACTTC. This translates into CASSLSGQNIQYF.

The chain carries TRBV6-5 and TRBJ2-7; 7 nucleotides align to TRBD2. The CDR3 runs to 15 residues. V lost 8 bases to trimming and J lost 5 bases; unmatched junction nucleotides: 15. CDR1 and CDR2 (germline): MNHEY, SVGAGI. CDR3 residues: CASSRAGTKSHEQYF. The CDR3 region has the DNA TGTGCCAGCTCCCGAGCGGGGACTAAGTCCCACGAGCAGTACTTC.

V and J are TRBV19 and TRBJ1-2; a possible D gene is TRBD1 (6 bases). The V end lost 5 bases, the J end lost 4 bases, and 11 bases lay between the germline ends. The CDR3 has 13 residues. Germline assignment: CDR1 LNHDA and CDR2 SQIVND (reference sequence). The DNA for the CDR3 is TGTGCCAGTAGTTGGGACACCCCCTATGGCTACACCTTC. This codes for CASSWDTPYGYTF.

Here the CDR3 reads CASSLGDSFHSGANVLTF. CDR3 nucleotides: TGTGCCAGCAGCTTGGGGGACAGTTTTCACTCTGGGGCCAACGTCCTGACTTTC. The chain carries TRBV5-5 and TRBJ2-6, with TRBD1 identical over 7 bases. This CDR3 is 18 amino acids long. Germline assignment: CDR1 SGHKS and CDR2 YYEKEE (reference sequence). V was clipped by 0 bases and J by 0 bases; unmatched bases: 6. Complete variable domain (other parts from reference TRBV5-5 and TRBJ2-6): DAGVTQSPTHLIKTRGQQVTLRCSPISGHKSVSWYQQVLGQGPQFIFQYYEKEERGRGNFPDRFSARQFPNYSSELNVNALLLGDSALYLCASSLGDSFHSGANVLTFGAGSRLTVL.

The J gene is TRBJ2-7, the V gene TRBV28; D assignment may be TRBD1 or TRBD2 (5 bases each). V lost 7 bases and J lost 0, with 10 bases in between. The germline gives CDR1 MDHEN, CDR2 SYDVKM. The CDR3 contains 13 residues. The CDR3 DNA reads as TGTGCCAGCATTACGGGGCCCTCCTACGAGCAGTACTTC. Amino acid sequence: CASITGPSYEQYF.

This chain uses TRBV19 with TRBJ2-5, with TRBD2 matching over 9 bases. The V segment lost 6 bases and the J segment 1 base; nucleotides outside the gene matches: 9. The CDR3 spans 16 residues. In germline, CDR1 is LNHDA, CDR2 SQIVND (reference sequence). CDR3 in DNA: TGTGCCAGTAGCGCGGGAGGGGGACTCTCCCAAGAGACCCAGTACTTC. Residues: CASSAGGGLSQETQYF.

Comments on this clone: An end of the junction differs from the germline gene, which may be a read error. This chain links TRBV7-8 with TRBJ1-2; D gene uncertain. This CDR3 region has 15 residues. The V gene's germline CDR1 is SGHVS and CDR2 FQNEAQ. CDR3 protein: CASSLNSGLLFKPLF. The CDR3 DNA sequence: TGTGCCAGCAGCTTGAATAGCGGGCTACTCTTTAAACCGCTCTTC.

This sequence joins TRBV7-9 and TRBJ2-2; D remains ambiguous. The CDR3 runs 18 residues. Germline-derived CDR1 and CDR2 are SEHNR and FQNEAQ (reference sequence). V lost 5 bases, J lost 6 bases, and 25 bases lay in between. The CDR3 region is CASSPHTVVEALPGELFF. In DNA form, the CDR3 reads TGTGCCAGCAGCCCCCACACCGTGGTAGAGGCTTTACCCGGGGAGCTGTTTTTT.

This sequence joins TRBV9 and TRBJ1-4, with TRBD1 as a possible D gene (5 bases). The CDR3 has 16 residues. V lost 0 bases and J lost 0, with 9 bases in between. Germline-derived CDR1 and CDR2 are SGDLS and YYNGEE. CDR3 in amino acids: CASSVGSGPTNEKLFF. CDR3 coding DNA: TGTGCCAGCAGCGTAGGGTCAGGGCCAACTAATGAAAAACTGTTTTTT.

The chain recombines TRBV7-2 with TRBJ2-5; D may be TRBD2 (6 bases). V shed 5 bases and J shed 4 bases, with 17 bases lying between them. CDR1 is SGHTA and CDR2 is FQGNSA in the germline V gene. The length of the CDR3 is 15 residues. The CDR3 nucleotides are TGTGCCAGCAGCCCCCCGGGGCGGGATGGAGAGACCCAGTACTTC. As protein: CASSPPGRDGETQYF.

This clone was observed once. The chain recombines TRBV5-4 with TRBJ2-5; D uncertain. The V gene's germline CDR1 is SGHNT and CDR2 YYREEE (reference sequence). The CDR3 is 13 residues long. The V end lost 0 bases, the J end lost 5 bases, and 8 bases lay between the germline ends. CDR3 in amino acids: CASSLGGSETQYF. For the CDR3, the DNA is TGTGCCAGCAGCTTGGGTGGCTCTGAGACCCAGTACTTC.

The chain couples TRBV5-6 to TRBJ2-7; D unresolved. CDR1 is SGHDT, CDR2 YYEEEE, per germline. The CDR3 has 13 residues. V shed 4 bases and J shed 1 base, with 9 bases lying between them. CDR3 nucleotide sequence: TGTGCCAGCAGCCCGGACCTGTCCTACGAGCAGTACTTC. Translating it yields CASSPDLSYEQYF.

The genes are TRBV6-1 and TRBJ1-1, with a weak D call TRBD1 (5 bases). The CDR3 sequence is 14 residues long. V was clipped by 7 bases and J by 0 bases, with 12 bases between them. Germline V CDR1 and CDR2: MNHNS, SASEGT. The CDR3 loop reads CASNFRDLNTEAFF. CDR3 in DNA: TGTGCCAGCAATTTCCGGGACCTGAACACTGAAGCTTTCTTT.

The gene calls are TRBV28 and TRBJ2-6; TRBD1 aligns across 9 bases. Losses at the gene ends were 2 bases for V and 15 bases for J; bases not matched to a gene: 11. CDR1 is MDHEN and CDR2 is SYDVKM in the germline V gene. This CDR3 has 15 residues. CDR3 amino acids: CASSLDPRDRVSLTF. Written as DNA, the CDR3 is TGTGCCAGCAGTTTAGACCCCCGGGACAGGGTGTCCCTGACTTTC. Full variable domain (remainder filled in from reference TRBV28 and TRBJ2-6): DVKVTQSSRYLVKRTGEKVFLECVQDMDHENMFWYRQDPGLGLRLIYFSYDVKMKEKGDIPEGYSVSREKKERFSLILESASTNQTSMYLCASSLDPRDRVSLTFGAGSRLTVL.

This clone was counted a few times. The V and J genes are TRBV6-1 and TRBJ1-3; possible D gene TRBD1, 5 bases. Germline V gives CDR1 MNHNS, CDR2 SASEGT. This CDR3 is built from 16 residues. V was clipped by 2 bases and J by 0 bases, with 11 bases between them. CDR3 in DNA: TGTGCCAGCAGTGAAACCGGGGCCAGCTCTGGAAACACCATATATTTT. This gives the protein CASSETGASSGNTIYF.

CDR3 loop: CASSWTGGRNEQFF. The CDR3, as DNA: TGTGCCAGCAGCTGGACAGGGGGACGGAATGAGCAGTTCTTC. The V and J genes are TRBV7-8 and TRBJ2-1; 10 bases match TRBD1. Looked up from germline, CDR1 is SGHVS and CDR2 is FQNEAQ. Germline trimming cut 4 bases from V and 7 bases from J; bases unmatched to any gene: 4. The CDR3 runs 14 residues.

This chain links TRBV2 with TRBJ1-4; TRBD1 aligns across 7 bases. V was pared by 0 bases and J by 4 bases, with 2 bases of the junction left unmatched. The germline V gene encodes CDR1 SNHLY and CDR2 FYNNEI. The CDR3 sequence is 15 residues long. The CDR3 here is CASSEAAGGNEKLFF. The CDR3 DNA reads TGTGCCAGCAGTGAAGCGGCAGGGGGTAATGAAAAACTGTTTTTT.

The genes are TRBV15 and TRBJ2-1, with 7 positions matching TRBD1. With 0 bases clipped from V and 7 bases from J, the junction kept 9 bases outside the gene matches. CDR3 length: 16 residues. Germline V CDR1 and CDR2: LNHNV, YYDKDF (reference sequence). The CDR3 region has the DNA TGTGCCACCAGCAGAGAAAACGCAGGGGGTCTAAATGAGCAGTTCTTC. Protein: CATSRENAGGLNEQFF.

The rearrangement links TRBV30 to TRBJ2-7, with D perhaps TRBD1 or TRBD2 (5 bases each). Germline CDR1 GTSNPN, CDR2 SVGIG (reference sequence). Trimming took 5 bases from V and 6 from J, leaving 14 bases between them. The CDR3 covers 12 residues. CDR3 in amino acids: CAWGGRFSEQYF. The CDR3 DNA reads as TGTGCCTGGGGGGGTCGATTTAGCGAGCAGTACTTC.

The J gene is TRBJ2-3, the V gene TRBV19, with 7 positions matching TRBD1. This CDR3 is 14 amino acids long. The ends lost 5 bases at V and 6 bases at J; junction bases unmatched: 8. Germline CDR1 reads LNHDA; CDR2 reads SQIVND (reference sequence). As DNA, the CDR3 is TGTGCCAGTAGTCCGAGACAGGGAAGGGATACGCAGTATTTT. It translates to CASSPRQGRDTQYF.

The J gene is TRBJ2-1, the V gene TRBV11-2, with 7 bases identical to TRBD1. The CDR3 is 15 amino acids. Germline trimming cut 5 bases from V and 7 bases from J; bases unmatched to any gene: 11. From germline, CDR1 is SGHAT and CDR2 FQNNGV. DNA of the CDR3: TGTGCCAGCAGCCCGGCTGTAGGGGGCAGGAATGAGCAGTTCTTC. Translated, it gives CASSPAVGGRNEQFF.

This chain links TRBV30 with TRBJ2-2, with 10 bases lining up with TRBD2. The germline CDR1 and CDR2 sequences are GTSNPN and SVGIG (reference sequence). Unmatched junction bases numbered 4, after V lost 6 bases and J lost 0 bases. This CDR3 is 15 amino acids long. As DNA, the CDR3 is TGTGCCTGTCGGACTAGCGGATCGAACACCGGGGAGCTGTTTTTT. Its translation is CACRTSGSNTGELFF.

Only one count was recorded for this clone. The chain joins TRBV2 to TRBJ1-3, with no clear D. The CDR3 extends over 15 amino acids. Trimming shortened V by 5 bases and J by 5 bases, and 16 bases separated the two germline ends. CDR1 is SNHLY, CDR2 FYNNEI, per germline. CDR3 DNA: TGTGCCAGCAGTCTGCCGGGTAACTATCGAAACACCATATATTTT. This sequence encodes CASSLPGNYRNTIYF.

V usage is TRBV5-5 and J usage is TRBJ2-3; no definite D call. The CDR3 consists of 14 residues. Germline V gives CDR1 SGHKS, CDR2 YYEKEE (reference sequence). V was clipped by 0 bases and J by 1 base, with 6 bases between them. In DNA form, the CDR3 reads TGTGCCAGCAGCTTGGAGGGCGGCACAGATACGCAGTATTTT. The encoded protein is CASSLEGGTDTQYF.

This chain connects TRBV29-1 to TRBJ2-7, with 8 bases matching TRBD1. The CDR3 extends over 12 amino acids. Germline V lookup: CDR1 SQVTM, CDR2 ANQGSEA. V lost 4 bases, J lost 2 bases, and 1 base stayed unmatched. Here the CDR3 reads CSVVQGAYEQYF. As DNA, the CDR3 is TGCAGCGTTGTACAGGGGGCCTACGAGCAGTACTTC.

The count of this clone is one. The chain couples TRBV27 to TRBJ2-5, with D maybe TRBD1 (5 bases). Looked up from germline, CDR1 is MNHEY and CDR2 is SMNVEV (reference sequence). Trimming removed 5 bases at V and 2 bases at J, with 9 bases between. This CDR3 comprises 13 residues. Written as DNA, the CDR3 is TGTGCCAGCAGTCACAGGCCTCAAGAGACCCAGTACTTC. It yields the protein CASSHRPQETQYF.